This is a list of T cell receptor beta chains from one sample in a study of tumor-infiltrating lymphocytes in primary liver carcinoma. TCRdb recomputed calls from the multiplex PCR reads with MiXCR, one row per CDR3 protein. In the table there are fewer than 350,000 distinct CDR3 sequences, about two thirds of which are singletons. Sample: peripheral blood. The receptors come from a man in his forties or fifties with primary liver carcinoma and hepatitis B virus infection. Both conserved end residues are part of each CDR3. A D gene is named only where the DNA matches it firmly. Only some rows state a clone size, as once, few, many or a class for expanded clones.

d_gene,v_gene,abundance,j_gene,CDR3nt,CDR3aa
TRBD2,TRBV12-3/TRBV12-4,-,TRBJ2-5,TGTGCCAGCAGGGTGGGTAAGCTAGCGGGAGAGACCCAGTACTTC,CASRVGKLAGETQYF
-,TRBV5-1,-,TRBJ1-1,TGCGCCAGCAGCTTGGGGGGGCGCGGAACTGAAGCTTTCTTT,CASSLGGRGTEAFF
-,TRBV10-3,-,TRBJ2-7,TGTCCCATCAGTGGACCGGTCTACGAGCAGTACTTC,CPISGPVYEQYF
-,TRBV11-2,-,TRBJ2-7,TGCGCCAGCAGCTTTGCGACAGTCTACGAGCAGTACTTC,CASSFATVYEQYF
TRBD2,TRBV4-2,-,TRBJ2-1,TGTGCCAGCAGCCAAGAGGCAAGCGGGGTCAGCCCCTACAATGAGCAGTTCTTC,CASSQEASGVSPYNEQFF
TRBD2,TRBV13,-,TRBJ2-1,TGTGCCAGCAGCTTACGGGGCGGGAGCCCCTACAATGAGCGGTTCTTC,CASSLRGGSPYNERFF
TRBD2,TRBV4-3,many,TRBJ2-5,TGCGCCAGCAGCCAGATGGGGACTAGCGGGGGCCCGGAGACCCAGTACTTC,CASSQMGTSGGPETQYF
TRBD2,TRBV10-3,-,TRBJ2-7,TGTGCCATCAGTGACGGGACTAGCGGGGACGAGCAGTACTTC,CAISDGTSGDEQYF
TRBD1,TRBV28,-,TRBJ2-7,TGTACCAGCAGTTCCGAACAGGGGTTCAACGAGCAGTACTTC,CTSSSEQGFNEQYF
-,TRBV6-5,many,TRBJ2-3,TGTGCCAGCAGTTACTCCAGGCAGGGGACAGATACGCAGTATTTT,CASSYSRQGTDTQYF
-,TRBV6-6,-,TRBJ2-7,TGTGCCAACAGTTACCTCACTCAGGGGCCCTACGAGCAGTACTTC,CANSYLTQGPYEQYF
TRBD2,TRBV11-2,-,TRBJ2-1,TGTGCCAGCAGCTTGACTAGCGAGAGTGATACCTACAATGAACAGTTCTTC,CASSLTSESDTYNEQFF
-,TRBV14,few,TRBJ2-3,TGTGCCAGCAGCCCATCAGAAGATACGCAGTATTTT,CASSPSEDTQYF
-,TRBV12-3/TRBV12-4,many,TRBJ2-5,TGTGCCAGCGGAGGGACGGTCCAAGAGACCCAGTACTTC,CASGGTVQETQYF
-,TRBV6-2/TRBV6-3,many,TRBJ2-1,TGTGCCAGCAGCCCCGGTGGGGTTTACAATGAGCAGTTCTTC,CASSPGGVYNEQFF
-,TRBV6-1,-,TRBJ1-4,TGTGCCAGCAGTGAAGGGCCGGGGGCAGGGATCACTAATGAAAAACTGTTTTTT,CASSEGPGAGITNEKLFF
-,TRBV4-1,many,TRBJ2-3,TGCGCCAGCAGCCAAGATGGGACGCTCTCCACAGATACGCAGTATTTT,CASSQDGTLSTDTQYF
-,TRBV4-3,-,TRBJ1-2,TGCGCCGGCAGCCAAGATAAGGGTTATGGCTACACCTTC,CAGSQDKGYGYTF
TRBD2,TRBV12-3/TRBV12-4,many,TRBJ2-7,TGTGCCAGCAGGGTTTCGGGACTAGCGGGAGACGAGCAGTACTTC,CASRVSGLAGDEQYF
-,TRBV11-2,-,TRBJ2-7,TGTACCAGTAGCCTCCCCTTTTCCTACGAGCAGTACTTC,CTSSLPFSYEQYF
-,TRBV6-2/TRBV6-3,-,TRBJ2-7,TGTGCCAGTGTAGTGGTTTTTCAGTTCGGCGAGCAGTACTTC,CASVVVFQFGEQYF
TRBD1,TRBV5-5,many,TRBJ1-2,TGTGCCAGCACTACAGGGGCGTTAGCTAACTATGGCTACACCTTC,CASTTGALANYGYTF
-,TRBV12-3/TRBV12-4,-,TRBJ2-7,TGTGCCATCAGACCTAGCGTGAGTTACGAGAAGTACTTC,CAIRPSVSYEKYF
TRBD2,TRBV6-2/TRBV6-3,-,TRBJ2-3,TGTGACAGCAGTTATATCGGGACTAGCCAGGATACGCAGTATTTT,CDSSYIGTSQDTQYF
TRBD2,TRBV5-1,-,TRBJ2-1,TGCGCCAGCAGCTTTACTAGCGGGGGATACAATGAGCAGTTGTTC,CASSFTSGGYNEQLF
-,TRBV4-2,-,TRBJ2-7,TGTACCAGCAGTCAAGATCTCAGAGGACACAATTCCTACGAGCAGTACTTC,CTSSQDLRGHNSYEQYF
TRBD1,TRBV20-1,-,TRBJ2-6,TGCAGTTCGACAGGGTTATCCTCTGGGGCCAACGTCCTGACTTTC,CSSTGLSSGANVLTF
TRBD1,TRBV10-3,few,TRBJ1-5,TGTGCCATCAGTGTAGGGGACAGGTCATCACCCCAGCATTTT,CAISVGDRSSPQHF
-,TRBV6-4,once,TRBJ2-1,TGTGCCAGCTCAGCAGGGGAGCGCAATGAGCAGTTCTTC,CASSAGERNEQFF
TRBD2,TRBV5-6,many,TRBJ2-1,TGTGCCAGCAGCTTGGTCGGGCTAGCGGGAGTAAATGAGCAGTTCTTC,CASSLVGLAGVNEQFF
TRBD2,TRBV13,-,TRBJ2-1,TGTGCCAGCAGCTGCGTCGGACTAGCGGGAAACTACAATGAGCAGTTCTTC,CASSCVGLAGNYNEQFF
-,TRBV5-6,-,TRBJ1-3,TGTGCCCGCAGCTTCACCTTTGCCCTCCAGGACAGACCAAAAGGGAACACCATATATTTT,CARSFTFALQDRPKGNTIYF
-,TRBV6-1,-,TRBJ2-7,TGTGCCAGCAGTGAAGCGAGGTTGAGCTCCTACGAGCAGTACTTC,CASSEARLSSYEQYF
-,TRBV5-1,few,TRBJ2-7,TGCGCCAGCACGGCAAAGGGTGGAGACATTTACGAGCAGTACTTC,CASTAKGGDIYEQYF
-,TRBV7-9,few,TRBJ2-2,TGTGCCAGCAGCTTAGGAGACAGAAGCACCGGGGAGCTGTTTTTT,CASSLGDRSTGELFF
TRBD2,TRBV11-1,-,TRBJ2-2,TGTGCCAGCGGCTCCCTAGCGGGAGGGCCATCCGGGGAGCTGTTTTTT,CASGSLAGGPSGELFF
-,TRBV7-7,-,TRBJ2-1,TGTGCTAGCAGCTTAGCAATTGGTCCCTCCTACAATGAGCAGTTCTTC,CASSLAIGPSYNEQFF
TRBD1,TRBV28,few,TRBJ1-1,TGTGCCAGCAGTAAAGGTGGACAGGGGAGTACTGAAGCTTTCTTT,CASSKGGQGSTEAFF
TRBD2,TRBV6-5,few,TRBJ2-3,TGTGCCAGCAGTTACTCGGGACTAGCGGGAGCGCTGAGCACAGATACGCAGTATTTT,CASSYSGLAGALSTDTQYF
-,TRBV11-3,many,TRBJ2-2,TGTGCCAGCAGCTTAGATATAGGAGGGCCTACCGGGGAGCTGTTTTTT,CASSLDIGGPTGELFF
TRBD2,TRBV10-3,many,TRBJ2-7,TGTGCCATCAGTGATCAAGAAGGGACTAGCGGGCGCTCCTACGAGCAGTACTTC,CAISDQEGTSGRSYEQYF
TRBD2,TRBV28,-,TRBJ2-5,TGTGCCAGCAGTACCCCCCTGGAGACTAGCGGGAGGGCCTCAGAGACCCAGTACTTC,CASSTPLETSGRASETQYF
-,TRBV12-3/TRBV12-4,-,TRBJ2-1,TGTGCCAGCAGTTTAGGCGCAGGGTTATCCTACAATGAGCAGTCCTTC,CASSLGAGLSYNEQSF
TRBD1,TRBV10-3,few,TRBJ2-6,TGTGCCATCAGTGACCCTACGACAGGGGGCGCAGGGGCCAACGTCCTGACTTTC,CAISDPTTGGAGANVLTF
TRBD1,TRBV6-6,-,TRBJ2-5,TGCACCAGCACACAGAATCCCGGACAGGGGGAGACCCAGTACTTC,CTSTQNPGQGETQYF
-,TRBV11-2,-,TRBJ2-1,TGTGCCAGCAGCTTAGATGTTAGCTCCTACAATGAGCAGTTCTTC,CASSLDVSSYNEQFF
TRBD2,TRBV5-5,many,TRBJ2-6,TGTGCCAGCAGCCGCCGGGAGGCTAGCTCTGGGGCCAACGTCCTGACTTTC,CASSRREASSGANVLTF
-,TRBV12-3/TRBV12-4,many,TRBJ2-3,TGTGCCAGCAGCCCCGGGGACTCTAGCACAGATACGCAGTATTTT,CASSPGDSSTDTQYF
-,TRBV5-4,-,TRBJ2-2,TGTGCCAGCAGCCGGCCAGACGCGAACACCGGGGAGCTGTTTTTT,CASSRPDANTGELFF
-,TRBV5-4,few,TRBJ1-4,TGTGCCAGCAGCCGGACCAGTGCAACTAATGAAAAACTGTTTTTT,CASSRTSATNEKLFF
-,TRBV12-3/TRBV12-4,many,TRBJ1-1,TGTGCCAGCAGTTTGGTGGTGGCGACGGCTTTCTTT,CASSLVVATAFF
-,TRBV6-1,many,TRBJ2-1,TGTGCCAGCAGTGAAGGGGGTTTGAGGGGATTTTTC,CASSEGGLRGFF
-,TRBV6-5,few,TRBJ1-4,TGTGCCAATACCACATACCAGGGTTCGAATGAAAAACTGTTTTTT,CANTTYQGSNEKLFF
-,TRBV4-2,-,TRBJ1-1,TGTGCCAGCAGCCATCCAAAGGTCGGACAGCTGAACGCTGAAGCTTTCTTT,CASSHPKVGQLNAEAFF